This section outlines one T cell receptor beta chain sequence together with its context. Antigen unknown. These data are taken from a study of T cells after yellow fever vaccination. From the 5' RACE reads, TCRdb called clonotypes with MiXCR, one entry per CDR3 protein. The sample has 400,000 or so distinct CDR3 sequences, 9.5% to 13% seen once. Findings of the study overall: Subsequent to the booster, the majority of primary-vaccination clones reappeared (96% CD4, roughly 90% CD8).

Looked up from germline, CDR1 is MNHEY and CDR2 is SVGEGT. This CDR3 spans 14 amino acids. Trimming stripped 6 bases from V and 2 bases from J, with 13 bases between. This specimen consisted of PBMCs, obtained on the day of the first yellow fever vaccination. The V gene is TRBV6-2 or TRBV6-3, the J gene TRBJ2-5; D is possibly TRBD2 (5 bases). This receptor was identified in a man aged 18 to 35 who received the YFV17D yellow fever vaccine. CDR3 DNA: TGTGCCAGCAGCCGGACTCAGGAACAAGAGACCCAGTACTTC. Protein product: CASSRTQEQETQYF.